The clone carrying this T cell receptor beta chain has a single count. Germline CDR1 is SGHVS and CDR2 is FQNEAQ. This CDR3 region has 15 residues. Trimming took 0 bases from V and 5 from J; bases not matched to a gene: 4. This specimen comes from a study of blood T cell repertoires in COVID-19. Produced via immunoSEQ multiplex PCR; TCRdb's table is partial and in-frame only. The profile shows roughly 18,000 clones, 77% of them singletons. The material sequenced was peripheral blood. The sequence came from a man aged 70 or older with COVID-19, enrolled during active disease. The chain couples TRBV7-8 to TRBJ2-5; 9 bases map to TRBD1. The chain's CDR3 is CASSLAGTGKETQYF. The CDR3 DNA is TGTGCCAGCAGCTTAGCCGGGACAGGGAAGGAGACCCAGTACTTC.